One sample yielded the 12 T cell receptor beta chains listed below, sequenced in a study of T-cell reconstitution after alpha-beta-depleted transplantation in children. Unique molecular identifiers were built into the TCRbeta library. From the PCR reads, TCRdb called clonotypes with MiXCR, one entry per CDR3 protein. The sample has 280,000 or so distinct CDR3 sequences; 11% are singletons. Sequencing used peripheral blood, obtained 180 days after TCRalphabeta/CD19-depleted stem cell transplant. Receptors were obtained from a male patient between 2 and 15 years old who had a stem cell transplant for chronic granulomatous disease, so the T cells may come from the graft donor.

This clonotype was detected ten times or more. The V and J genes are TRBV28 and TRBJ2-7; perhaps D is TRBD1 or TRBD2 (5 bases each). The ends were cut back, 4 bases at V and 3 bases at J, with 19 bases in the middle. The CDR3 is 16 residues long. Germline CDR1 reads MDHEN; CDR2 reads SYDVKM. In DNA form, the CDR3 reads TGTGCCAGCAGTTCCCCGGGGCAGGTAGACGGCTACGAGCAGTACTTC. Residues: CASSSPGQVDGYEQYF.

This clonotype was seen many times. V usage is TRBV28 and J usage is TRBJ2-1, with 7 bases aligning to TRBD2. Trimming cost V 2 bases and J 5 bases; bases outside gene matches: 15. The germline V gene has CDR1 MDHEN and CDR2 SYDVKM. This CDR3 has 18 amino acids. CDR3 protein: CASSLLSHSGFAHNEQFF. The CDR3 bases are TGTGCCAGCAGTTTACTTTCCCATAGCGGGTTTGCCCACAATGAGCAGTTCTTC. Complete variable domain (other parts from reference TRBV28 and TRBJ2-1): DVKVTQSSRYLVKRTGEKVFLECVQDMDHENMFWYRQDPGLGLRLIYFSYDVKMKEKGDIPEGYSVSREKKERFSLILESASTNQTSMYLCASSLLSHSGFAHNEQFFGPGTRLTVL.

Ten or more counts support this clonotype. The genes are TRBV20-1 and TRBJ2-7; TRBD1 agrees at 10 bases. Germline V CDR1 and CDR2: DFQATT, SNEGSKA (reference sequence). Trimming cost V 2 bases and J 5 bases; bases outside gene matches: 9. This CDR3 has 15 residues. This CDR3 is CSARPKDRGSDEQYF. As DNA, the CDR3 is TGCAGTGCTAGACCGAAGGACAGGGGGAGCGACGAGCAGTACTTC.

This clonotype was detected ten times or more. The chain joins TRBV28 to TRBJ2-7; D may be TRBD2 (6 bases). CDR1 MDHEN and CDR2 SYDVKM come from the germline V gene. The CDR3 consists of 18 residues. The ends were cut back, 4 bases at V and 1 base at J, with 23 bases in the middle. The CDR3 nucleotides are TGTGCCAGCAGTTATAGGCGGAGGGCGGGCCTAAGATCCTACGAGCAGTACTTC. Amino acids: CASSYRRRAGLRSYEQYF. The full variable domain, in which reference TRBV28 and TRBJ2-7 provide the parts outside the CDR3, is DVKVTQSSRYLVKRTGEKVFLECVQDMDHENMFWYRQDPGLGLRLIYFSYDVKMKEKGDIPEGYSVSREKKERFSLILESASTNQTSMYLCASSYRRRAGLRSYEQYFGPGTRLTVT.

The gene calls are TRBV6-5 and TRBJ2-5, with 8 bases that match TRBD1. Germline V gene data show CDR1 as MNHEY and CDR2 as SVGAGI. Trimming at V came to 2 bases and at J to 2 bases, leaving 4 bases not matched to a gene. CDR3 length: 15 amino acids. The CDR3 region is CASSYQGAPQETQYF. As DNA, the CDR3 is TGTGCCAGCAGTTACCAGGGGGCACCTCAAGAGACCCAGTACTTC.

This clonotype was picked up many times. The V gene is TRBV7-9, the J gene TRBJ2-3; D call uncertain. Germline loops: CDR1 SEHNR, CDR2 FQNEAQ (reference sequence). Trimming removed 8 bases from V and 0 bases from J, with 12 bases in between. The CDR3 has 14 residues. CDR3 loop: CASRRAASTDTQYF. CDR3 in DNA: TGTGCCAGCCGTCGGGCGGCTAGCACAGATACGCAGTATTTT.

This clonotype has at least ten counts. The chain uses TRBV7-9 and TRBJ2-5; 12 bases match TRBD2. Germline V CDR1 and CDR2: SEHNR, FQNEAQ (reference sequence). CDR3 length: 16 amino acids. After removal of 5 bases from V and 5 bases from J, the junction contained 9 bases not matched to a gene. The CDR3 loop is CASSEVTSGRSETQYF. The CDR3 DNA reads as TGTGCCAGCAGCGAAGTGACTAGCGGGAGATCTGAGACCCAGTACTTC.

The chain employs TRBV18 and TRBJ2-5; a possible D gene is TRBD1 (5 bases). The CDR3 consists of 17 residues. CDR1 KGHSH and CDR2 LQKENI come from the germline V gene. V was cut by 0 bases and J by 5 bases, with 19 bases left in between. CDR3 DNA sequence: TGTGCCAGCTCACCACCGTCAGGGTGGACACCTCGGGAGACCCAGTACTTC. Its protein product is CASSPPSGWTPRETQYF.

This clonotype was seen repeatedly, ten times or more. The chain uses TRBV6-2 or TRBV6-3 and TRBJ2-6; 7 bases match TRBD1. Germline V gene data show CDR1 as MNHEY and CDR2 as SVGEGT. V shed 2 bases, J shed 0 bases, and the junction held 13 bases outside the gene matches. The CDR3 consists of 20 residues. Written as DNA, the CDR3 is TGTGCCAGCAGTTACGGACCTCATGGGGACAGCCACTCTGGGGCCAACGTCCTGACTTTC. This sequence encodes CASSYGPHGDSHSGANVLTF.

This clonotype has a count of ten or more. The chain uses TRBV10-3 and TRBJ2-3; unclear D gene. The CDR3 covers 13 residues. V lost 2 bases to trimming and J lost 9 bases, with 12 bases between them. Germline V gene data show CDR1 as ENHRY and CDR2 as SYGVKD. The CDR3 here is CAISEPAKDTQYF. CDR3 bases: TGTGCCATCAGTGAGCCCGCCAAGGACACGCAGTATTTT.

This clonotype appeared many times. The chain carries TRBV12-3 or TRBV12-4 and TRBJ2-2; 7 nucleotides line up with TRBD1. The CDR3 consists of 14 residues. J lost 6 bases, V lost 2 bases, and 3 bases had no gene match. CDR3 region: CASSLNRGAGELFF. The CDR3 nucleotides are TGTGCCAGCAGTTTAAACAGGGGAGCCGGGGAGCTGTTTTTT.

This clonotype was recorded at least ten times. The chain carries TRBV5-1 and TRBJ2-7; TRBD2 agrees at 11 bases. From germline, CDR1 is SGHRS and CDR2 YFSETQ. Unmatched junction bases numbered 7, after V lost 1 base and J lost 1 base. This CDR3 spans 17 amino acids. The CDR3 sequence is CASSLFAGTSGSYEQYF. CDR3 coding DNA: TGCGCCAGCAGCTTGTTCGCAGGGACTAGCGGATCCTACGAGCAGTACTTC.